What follows describes a single T cell receptor (beta chain). The V gene lost 0 bases and the J gene lost 9 bases, with 6 bases spanning the gap. CDR1 is LGHNA and CDR2 is YSLEER in the germline V gene. CDR3 size: 13 residues. TCRdb's copy holds only in-frame clones and misses some; the assay was immunoSEQ multiplex PCR. The sample lists over 200,000 clones, under 90% occurring once. This specimen belongs to a study of blood T cell repertoires in COVID-19. V usage is TRBV4-3 and J usage is TRBJ1-6; no clear D gene. The specimen sequenced was PBMCs or T cells enriched from blood (not recorded which). The receptor was derived from a woman aged 50 to 60 with acute COVID-19. This chain's CDR3 is CASSQDKRSPLHF. DNA for the CDR3: TGCGCCAGCAGCCAAGATAAGCGTTCACCCCTCCACTTT.